This T cell receptor beta chain was documented in a study of blood T cell repertoires in COVID-19. Study-wide context: Some COVID-19 samples were acute and others convalescent; all came from the United States, Italy and Spain. The analysed material was cDNA or gDNA that came from T cells, B-cell-depleted T cells, or PBMCs.

Per the study methods: Amplifying reference gene primers gave estimates of nucleated cell counts. Data came from immunoSEQ multiplex PCR; TCRdb stores just in-frame clones and leaves some out. V, J and clone size derive from that table, while D and trimming were established from the DNA sequence. In the table there are about 350,000 clones, 87% of which are singletons. CDR1 MDHEN and CDR2 SYDVKM come from the germline V gene. The CDR3 runs to 14 residues. V lost 5 bases, J lost 3 bases, and 6 bases stayed unmatched. Patients from Seattle were sampled longitudinally, starting during active infection. Sequenced input: peripheral blood. The genes are TRBV28 and TRBJ1-2; 7 positions agree with TRBD1. The sequence derives from a man younger than 40 with COVID-19, enrolled during active disease. The CDR3 spells CASSRGGTDYGYTF. CDR3 sequence (DNA): TGTGCCAGCAGTCGGGGGGGGACAGACTATGGCTACACCTTC.